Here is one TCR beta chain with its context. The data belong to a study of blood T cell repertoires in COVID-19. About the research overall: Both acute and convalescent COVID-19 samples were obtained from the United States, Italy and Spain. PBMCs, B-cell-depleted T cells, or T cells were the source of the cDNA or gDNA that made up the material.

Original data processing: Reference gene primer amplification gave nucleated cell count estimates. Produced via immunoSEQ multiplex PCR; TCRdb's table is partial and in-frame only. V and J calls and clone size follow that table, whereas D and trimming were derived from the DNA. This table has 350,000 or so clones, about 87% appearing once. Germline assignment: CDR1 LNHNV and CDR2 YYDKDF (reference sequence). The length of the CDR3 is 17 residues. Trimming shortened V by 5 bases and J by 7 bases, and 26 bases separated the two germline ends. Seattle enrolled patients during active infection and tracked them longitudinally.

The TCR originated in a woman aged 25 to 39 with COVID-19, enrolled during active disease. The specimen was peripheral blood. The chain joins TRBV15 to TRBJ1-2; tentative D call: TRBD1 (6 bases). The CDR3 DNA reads TGTGCCACCAGCGCACACTTCAAAACAGGGACCAGGAGTGGCTACACCTTC. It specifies CATSAHFKTGTRSGYTF.